The next 13 T cell receptor beta chains were all read from a single sample in a study of blood T cell repertoires in COVID-19. Here immunoSEQ multiplex PCR was the method, and the copy in TCRdb shows in-frame clones only, minus some. The sample comprises approximately 69,000 clones, roughly 76% of which are singletons, and 20% rests with the top ten. The specimen sequenced was peripheral blood. The receptors were sampled from a woman between 65 and 79 years old with acute or convalescent COVID-19.

The V and J genes are TRBV28 and TRBJ2-5; TRBD2 agrees at 9 bases. The CDR3 has 14 amino acids. Trimming cost V 6 bases and J 4 bases; bases outside gene matches: 6. Germline CDR1 MDHEN, CDR2 SYDVKM. The CDR3 sequence: CASRGGRALETQYF. The DNA of the CDR3 is TGTGCCAGCAGAGGCGGGAGGGCCCTAGAGACCCAGTACTTC.

V is TRBV5-8 and J is TRBJ1-1; no firm D call. Per the germline V gene, CDR1 is SGHTS and CDR2 is YDEGEE. The CDR3 covers 14 residues. Deletions cut 4 bases from V and 0 bases from J, with 10 bases between. In nucleotides, the CDR3 is TGTGCCAGCAGCCACAACAGCTTGAACACTGAAGCTTTCTTT. Encoded protein: CASSHNSLNTEAFF.

This chain links TRBV28 with TRBJ2-7, with 7 nucleotides matching TRBD2. The V and J ends lost 5 bases and 0 bases, in that order; junction bases with no gene match: 13. The V gene's germline CDR1 is MDHEN and CDR2 SYDVKM. The length of the CDR3 is 17 residues. The DNA of the CDR3 is TGTGCCAGCAGTCCCTCCAGTCTAGCGGAGAGCTCCTACGAGCAGTACTTC. Amino acids: CASSPSSLAESSYEQYF.

The rearrangement joins TRBV5-1 to TRBJ2-2; D may be TRBD1 (6 bases). The CDR3 is 17 residues long. CDR1 is SGHRS and CDR2 is YFSETQ in the germline V gene. V was pared by 0 bases and J by 0 bases, with 12 bases between. CDR3 in DNA: TGCGCCAGCAGCTTGGATTCTTGGGGGCCGAACACCGGGGAGCTGTTTTTT. As protein: CASSLDSWGPNTGELFF. The variable domain in full, completed from reference TRBV5-1 and TRBJ2-2, reads KAGVTQTPRYLIKTRGQQVTLSCSPISGHRSVSWYQQTPGQGLQFLFEYFSETQRNKGNFPGRFSGRQFSNSRSEMNVSTLELGDSALYLCASSLDSWGPNTGELFFGEGSRLTVL.

V usage is TRBV7-3 and J usage is TRBJ2-1; TRBD2 might be the D (5 bases). Germline loops: CDR1 SGHTA, CDR2 FQGTGA. There are 14 residues in the CDR3. The germline V and J ends were trimmed by 0 bases and 7 bases, with 10 bases remaining between them. DNA of the CDR3: TGTGCCAGCAGCTTAACCCCCCTAGCAAATGAGCAGTTCTTC. It is translated as CASSLTPLANEQFF.

This chain connects TRBV5-1 to TRBJ2-5; maybe TRBD1 (5 bases). Germline CDR1 is SGHRS and CDR2 is YFSETQ. V was pared by 0 bases and J by 1 base, with 10 bases between. This CDR3 is built from 15 residues. CDR3 in amino acids: CASSLVVGPQETQYF. The CDR3 coding sequence is TGCGCCAGCAGCTTGGTGGTGGGGCCCCAAGAGACCCAGTACTTC.

J is TRBJ1-3 and V is TRBV5-1; no reliable D call. CDR3 size: 16 residues. From germline, CDR1 is SGHRS and CDR2 YFSETQ. Between the trimmed V and J ends, which lost 2 bases and 0 bases, there was a span of 12 bases. As DNA, the CDR3 is TGCGCCAGCAGCTTAAGTGGAGGTACCTCTGGAAACACCATATATTTT. Its protein is CASSLSGGTSGNTIYF.

The chain joins TRBV6-5 to TRBJ2-7; 8 nucleotides align to TRBD1. Trimming cost V 7 bases and J 3 bases; bases outside gene matches: 11. The CDR3 totals 15 residues. The germline CDR1 and CDR2 sequences are MNHEY and SVGAGI. The CDR3, as DNA: TGTGCCAGCAACAAGGGGGCAGGGGGCGACTACGAGCAGTACTTC. Amino acids: CASNKGAGGDYEQYF.

The CDR3 region is CASSLERGKNEQFF. Written as DNA, the CDR3 is TGCGCCAGCAGCTTGGAACGGGGAAAGAATGAGCAGTTCTTC. This chain joins TRBV5-1 and TRBJ2-1, with D tentatively TRBD2 (5 bases). Trimming cost V 0 bases and J 7 bases, with 11 bases left between them. The germline V gene encodes CDR1 SGHRS and CDR2 YFSETQ. The CDR3 loop spans 14 amino acids.

A word on this clone: The CDR3 carries no conserved terminal phenylalanine or tryptophan, so it likely arises from a read error. No DNA is shown, since the ends of the CDR3 on it are uncertain; the CDR3 is the one TCRdb lists. This sequence joins TRBV6-1 and TRBJ1-1; the table names TRBD1, a call not compared with the DNA. The CDR3 is 12 residues long, counting both termini. Germline V lookup: CDR1 MNHNS, CDR2 SASEGT. The CDR3 protein is CASSERDRGPRL.

This clone came up a few times. The CDR3 DNA sequence: TGTGCCAGCAGTTTGGTCCGGGACACCTATGGCTACACCTTC. This codes for CASSLVRDTYGYTF. The rearrangement uses TRBV28 and TRBJ1-2; possible D gene TRBD1, 6 bases. Per germline, CDR1 MDHEN and CDR2 SYDVKM. The CDR3 runs to 14 residues. With 3 bases removed from V and 4 bases from J, the gap between germline ends came to 12 bases.

This clone is a singleton in its sample. The chain couples TRBV28 to TRBJ1-2; no firm D call. V lost 2 bases, J lost 7 bases, and 17 bases lay in between. Germline CDR1 and CDR2: MDHEN and SYDVKM. The CDR3 contains 15 residues. Here the CDR3 DNA reads TGTGCCAGCAGTTTAGGGGAGACCCCCACCTTTGGCTACACCTTC. Residues: CASSLGETPTFGYTF.

The chain uses TRBV18 and TRBJ2-4, with a weak D call TRBD1 (5 bases). The CDR3 has 12 amino acids. Germline V gene lookup returns CDR1 KGHSH and CDR2 LQKENI. Trimming took off 2 bases at V and 6 bases at J, with 5 bases between the two ends. The chain's CDR3 is CASSPDRNIQYF. In DNA form, the CDR3 reads TGTGCCAGCTCACCAGACAGAAACATTCAGTACTTC.